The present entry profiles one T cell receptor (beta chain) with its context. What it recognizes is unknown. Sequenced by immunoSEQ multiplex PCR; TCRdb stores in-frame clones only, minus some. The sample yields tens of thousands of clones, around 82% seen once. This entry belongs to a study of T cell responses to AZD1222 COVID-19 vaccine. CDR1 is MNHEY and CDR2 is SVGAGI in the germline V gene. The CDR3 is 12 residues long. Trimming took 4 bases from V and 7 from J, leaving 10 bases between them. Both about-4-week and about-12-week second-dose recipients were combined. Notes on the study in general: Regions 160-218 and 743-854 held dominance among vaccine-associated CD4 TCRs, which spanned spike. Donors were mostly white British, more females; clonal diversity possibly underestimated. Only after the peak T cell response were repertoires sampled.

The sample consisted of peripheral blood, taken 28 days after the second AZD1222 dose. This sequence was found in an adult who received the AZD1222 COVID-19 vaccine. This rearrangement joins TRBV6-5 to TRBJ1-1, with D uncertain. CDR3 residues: CASSFNLIEAFF. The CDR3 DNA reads TGTGCCAGCAGTTTTAACCTAATTGAAGCTTTCTTT.